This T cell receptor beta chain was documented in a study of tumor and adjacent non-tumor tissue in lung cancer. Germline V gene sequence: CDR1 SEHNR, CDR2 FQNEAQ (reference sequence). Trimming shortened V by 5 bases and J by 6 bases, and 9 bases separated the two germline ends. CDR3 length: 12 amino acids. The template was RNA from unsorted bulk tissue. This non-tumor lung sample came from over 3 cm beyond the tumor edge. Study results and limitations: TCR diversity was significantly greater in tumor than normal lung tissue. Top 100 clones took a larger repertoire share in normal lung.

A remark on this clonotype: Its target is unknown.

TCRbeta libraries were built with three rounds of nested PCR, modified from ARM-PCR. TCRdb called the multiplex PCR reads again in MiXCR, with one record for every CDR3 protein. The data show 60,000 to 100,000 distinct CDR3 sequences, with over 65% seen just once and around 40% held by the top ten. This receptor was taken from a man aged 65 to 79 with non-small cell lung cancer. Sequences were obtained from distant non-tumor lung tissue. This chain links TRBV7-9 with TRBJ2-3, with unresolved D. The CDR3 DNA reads TGTGCCAGCAGCCTCTCCCGTGATACGCAGTATTTT. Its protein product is CASSLSRDTQYF.